The present T cell receptor (beta chain) was sequenced within a study of graft-versus-host responses after intestinal transplantation. Study in general: The recipients all started with anti-thymocyte globulin induction and then took tacrolimus and steroids for around 3 years.

In germline, CDR1 is SGDLS, CDR2 YYNGEE. This CDR3 region has 15 residues. Trimming shortened V by 3 bases and J by 2 bases, and 15 bases separated the two germline ends. The protocol was immunoSEQ multiplex PCR, while the TCRdb copy is restricted to in-frame clones and leaves out a portion. Here the sample spans just over 40,000 clones, 85% to 95% being singletons. Concerning this clone: No antigen is known for it.

The TCR originated in a human donor who was the organ donor for an intestinal transplant. The chain is built from TRBV9 and TRBJ2-7; D remains ambiguous. This material consisted of unstimulated CD8+ T cells sorted from spleen or lymph node cells, taken before transplant. The CDR3 region is CASSAEEKGAYEQYF. In nucleotides, the CDR3 is TGTGCCAGCAGCGCCGAGGAAAAAGGAGCCTACGAGCAGTACTTC.